The source of this TCR beta chain is a study of cytomegalovirus exposure and HLA in healthy donors. The overall study: From 170 million or so T cells, an earlier analysis saw 117 million unique TCR beta sequences.

Study-wide points: It was in a later analysis that TCR association rates were seen to vary by HLA locus, highest for DRB1 and lowest for HLA-C. Later analysis identified about 17,000 TCR beta sequences associated with HLA alleles, using a false discovery rate threshold of 0.05.

On this clone: Its cognate antigen is unknown.

A multiplex PCR was run with 60 Vbeta primers and 13 Jbeta primers. Generated by immunoSEQ multiplex PCR, the TCRdb table keeps only in-frame clones and is missing some. The repertoire holds some 70,000 clones, with around 78% as singletons. The CDR3 length is 15 residues. Deletions cut 3 bases from V and 4 bases from J, with 13 bases between. Germline CDR1 MNHEY, CDR2 SVGAGI. Sequencing was carried out using PBMCs. V is TRBV6-5 and J is TRBJ1-5; no clear D. The receptor comes from a young man in good health and CMV-seropositive. CDR3 loop: CASSYSSLVNQPQHF. The DNA of the CDR3 is TGTGCCAGCAGTTATTCTAGCCTCGTTAATCAGCCCCAGCATTTT.